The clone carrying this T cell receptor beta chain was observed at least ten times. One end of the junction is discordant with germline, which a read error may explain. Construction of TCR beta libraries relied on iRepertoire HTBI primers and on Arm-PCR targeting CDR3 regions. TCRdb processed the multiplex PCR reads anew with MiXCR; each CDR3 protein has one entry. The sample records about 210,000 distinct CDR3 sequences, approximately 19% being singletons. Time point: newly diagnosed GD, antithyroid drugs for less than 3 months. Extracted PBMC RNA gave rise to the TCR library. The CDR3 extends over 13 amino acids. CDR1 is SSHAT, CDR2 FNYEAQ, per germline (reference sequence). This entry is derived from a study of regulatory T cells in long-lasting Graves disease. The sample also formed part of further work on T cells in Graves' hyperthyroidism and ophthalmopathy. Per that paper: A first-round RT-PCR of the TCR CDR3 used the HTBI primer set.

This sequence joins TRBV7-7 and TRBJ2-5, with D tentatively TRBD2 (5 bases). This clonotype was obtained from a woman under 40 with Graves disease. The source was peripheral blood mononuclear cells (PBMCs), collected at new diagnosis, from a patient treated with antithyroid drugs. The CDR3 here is CASSTGNQETQYF. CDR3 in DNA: TGTGCTAGCAGCACCGGGAACCAAGAGACCCAGTACTTC.